Following are 21 T cell receptor beta chains from one sample sequenced in a study of siplizumab effects on memory and regulatory T cells. Only in-frame clones appear in the TCRdb table, and some are missing; sequencing was by immunoSEQ multiplex PCR. The table has 100,000 or so clones, approximately 94% seen once. The material sequenced was CD4+ T cells sorted from blood. The receptors were sampled from a human donor in good health.

There are a few counts of this clone. The V and J genes are TRBV6-5 and TRBJ1-6; D possibly corresponds to TRBD1 (6 bases). Germline V lookup: CDR1 MNHEY, CDR2 SVGAGI. Trimming removed 6 bases at V and 4 bases at J, with 10 bases between. This CDR3 spans 14 amino acids. CDR3 nucleotides: TGTGCCAGCAGGACAGGTTCTTATAATTCACCCCTCCACTTT. It specifies CASRTGSYNSPLHF.

The genes are TRBV6-4 and TRBJ2-3; the D is unclear. The CDR3 totals 14 residues. Germline assignment: CDR1 MRHNA and CDR2 SNTAGT. Trimming cost V 0 bases and J 1 base, with 5 bases left between them. CDR3 nucleotide sequence: TGTGCCAGCAGTGACTCCACAGGCACAGATACGCAGTATTTT. This codes for CASSDSTGTDTQYF.

V usage is TRBV30 and J usage is TRBJ1-2; D is ambiguous. The V gene's germline CDR1 is GTSNPN and CDR2 SVGIG (reference sequence). V gave up 6 bases and J gave up 8 bases, with 7 bases separating them. The CDR3 is 9 amino acids. The CDR3 protein is CACDRGYTF. CDR3 DNA sequence: TGTGCCTGCGATAGGGGCTACACCTTC.

CDR3 in DNA: TGTGCCAGCAGCTTAGGTCAGGGGGCCCGGGAGACCCAGTACTTC. Translated: CASSLGQGARETQYF. The chain employs TRBV7-9 and TRBJ2-5; TRBD1 aligns across 8 bases. J gave up 5 bases and V 1 base, and 6 bases lay outside the gene matches. The CDR3 has 15 amino acids. Germline CDR1 reads SEHNR; CDR2 reads FQNEAQ (reference sequence).

This chain's CDR3 is CASSFGDRAGANVLTF. DNA for the CDR3: TGTGCCAGCAGCTTTGGGGACAGGGCTGGGGCCAACGTCCTGACTTTC. V gene TRBV5-4 combines with J gene TRBJ2-6; TRBD1 aligns across 9 bases. Germline V gene sequence: CDR1 SGHNT, CDR2 YYREEE (reference sequence). The length of the CDR3 is 16 residues. The V and J ends lost 2 bases and 2 bases, in that order; junction bases with no gene match: 2.

The CDR3 spells CASSQFGTGKDTQYF. The CDR3 nucleotides read TGCGCCAGCAGCCAATTTGGGACAGGGAAAGATACGCAGTATTTT. The chain employs TRBV5-1 and TRBJ2-3, with TRBD1 identical over 9 bases. The CDR3 sequence is 15 residues long. Trimming at V came to 4 bases and at J to 5 bases, leaving 8 bases not matched to a gene. The germline gives CDR1 SGHRS, CDR2 YFSETQ.

The rearrangement links TRBV30 to TRBJ1-2, with D uncertain. Germline CDR1 reads GTSNPN; CDR2 reads SVGIG (reference sequence). V lost 2 bases and J lost 1, with 11 bases in between. CDR3 length equals 14 residues. In DNA, the CDR3 is TGTGCCTGGAGTACCCTCGGTAGTAACTATGGCTACACCTTC. Its translation: CAWSTLGSNYGYTF.

The chain recombines TRBV6-4 with TRBJ2-1; D is unresolved. Germline CDR1 reads MRHNA; CDR2 reads SNTAGT. V dropped 5 bases and J dropped 7 bases, with 15 bases sitting between them. The CDR3 totals 14 residues. CDR3 sequence: CASSHEAADNEQFF. CDR3 coding DNA: TGTGCCAGCAGTCACGAGGCCGCTGATAATGAGCAGTTCTTC.

The J gene is TRBJ1-2, the V gene TRBV27; 11 bases map to TRBD1. The V gene's germline CDR1 is MNHEY and CDR2 SMNVEV (reference sequence). This CDR3 contains 14 residues. J lost 8 bases, V lost 4 bases, and 6 bases had no gene match. CDR3: CASSSRTGGDGYTF. CDR3 sequence (DNA): TGTGCCAGCAGTTCTCGGACAGGGGGCGACGGCTACACCTTC.

The chain recombines TRBV6-1 with TRBJ2-1, with TRBD2 identical over 9 bases. Germline CDR1 is MNHNS and CDR2 is SASEGT. V lost 1 base, J lost 9 bases, and 4 bases stayed unmatched. The CDR3 loop spans 14 amino acids. This CDR3 is CASSEGREGGEQFF. The DNA for the CDR3 is TGTGCCAGCAGTGAAGGGCGGGAGGGGGGTGAGCAGTTCTTC.

This chain joins TRBV9 and TRBJ1-4, with 7 bases identical to TRBD1. The CDR3 runs to 16 residues. Germline lookup yields CDR1 SGDLS and CDR2 YYNGEE. With V trimmed by 0 bases and J by 8 bases, 10 bases remained unmatched. The CDR3, as DNA: TGTGCCAGCAGCGTAGGATGGAACAGGGGCGGAGAAAAACTGTTTTTT. It encodes CASSVGWNRGGEKLFF.

The CDR3 nucleotides read TGTGCCACCAGCAGAGATCCGTCTCCGGGGACTAATGAAAAACTGTTTTTT. It specifies CATSRDPSPGTNEKLFF. The chain combines TRBV15 with TRBJ1-4; unclear D gene. Germline V gene lookup returns CDR1 LNHNV and CDR2 YYDKDF (reference sequence). CDR3 length: 17 residues. V was pared by 0 bases and J by 2 bases, with 13 bases between.

V gene TRBV7-8 combines with J gene TRBJ1-5; no clear D. V was clipped by 0 bases and J by 0 bases, with 6 bases between them. CDR1 SGHVS and CDR2 FQNEAQ come from the germline V gene. The CDR3 has 15 amino acids. The CDR3 bases are TGTGCCAGCAGCTTAGCCGTTAATAGCAATCAGCCCCAGCATTTT. Its translation is CASSLAVNSNQPQHF.

CDR3 region: CASSLQTGTDTQYF. CDR3 nucleotides: TGTGCCAGCAGCCTACAGACAGGCACAGATACGCAGTATTTT. The chain carries TRBV7-3 and TRBJ2-3; the D gene is possibly TRBD1 (5 bases). Trimming removed 5 bases from V and 1 base from J, with 10 bases in between. From germline, CDR1 is SGHTA and CDR2 FQGTGA. The length of the CDR3 is 14 residues.

CDR3 sequence (DNA): TGTGCCAGCAGTGCCGACAGGGGAGATTATCAGCCCCAGCATTTT. It yields the protein CASSADRGDYQPQHF. The chain joins TRBV2 to TRBJ1-5, with 8 bases lining up with TRBD1. Looked up from germline, CDR1 is SNHLY and CDR2 is FYNNEI. Unmatched junction bases numbered 7, after V lost 4 bases and J lost 5 bases. CDR3 size: 15 residues.

This chain uses TRBV5-1 with TRBJ1-5; the D is unclear. Germline values: CDR1 SGHRS, CDR2 YFSETQ. With 1 base removed from V and 5 bases from J, the gap between germline ends came to 10 bases. The CDR3 is made up of 14 amino acids. The CDR3 DNA follows: TGCGCCAGCAGCTTGATGGGTTCTGATCAGCCCCAGCATTTT. This sequence encodes CASSLMGSDQPQHF.

This chain uses TRBV14 with TRBJ2-7, with 8 bases that match TRBD1. This CDR3 region has 14 residues. The V and J ends lost 7 bases and 3 bases, in that order; junction bases with no gene match: 8. Germline-derived CDR1 and CDR2 are SGHDN and FVKESK. The CDR3 spells CASNDRGSYYEQYF. The DNA of the CDR3 is TGTGCCAGCAACGACAGGGGATCCTACTACGAGCAGTACTTC.

The chain recombines TRBV19 with TRBJ1-1, with D uncertain. Germline V gene data show CDR1 as LNHDA and CDR2 as SQIVND (reference sequence). The CDR3 runs to 11 residues. The ends were cut back, 5 bases at V and 5 bases at J, with 6 bases in the middle. CDR3 bases: TGTGCCAGTAGTTTCTCTACTGAAGCTTTCTTT. This codes for CASSFSTEAFF.

The V gene is TRBV9, the J gene TRBJ2-2, with 8 nucleotides matching TRBD1. Germline assignment: CDR1 SGDLS and CDR2 YYNGEE. This CDR3 comprises 17 residues. The V segment lost 0 bases and the J segment 0 bases; nucleotides outside the gene matches: 4. CDR3 sequence reads: CASSVEKQGANTGELFF. The CDR3 DNA reads TGTGCCAGCAGCGTAGAGAAACAGGGGGCGAACACCGGGGAGCTGTTTTTT.

The rearrangement links TRBV18 to TRBJ2-5; 7 nucleotides line up with TRBD1. CDR1 is KGHSH and CDR2 is LQKENI in the germline V gene. V was pared by 3 bases and J by 4 bases, with 17 bases of the junction left unmatched. The CDR3 totals 18 residues. CDR3 nucleotide sequence: TGTGCCAGCTCACCTTATAGGGGGACAGCCCTCGGTGGAGAGACCCAGTACTTC. Translating gives CASSPYRGTALGGETQYF.

The V and J genes are TRBV30 and TRBJ1-2; D uncertain. The length of the CDR3 is 12 residues. V lost 7 bases and J 8 bases, leaving 17 bases between the germline ends. Germline V lookup: CDR1 GTSNPN, CDR2 SVGIG (reference sequence). CDR3 coding DNA: TGTGCCTCGTGGACCCACCTGGTAGGCTACACCTTC. It is translated as CASWTHLVGYTF.